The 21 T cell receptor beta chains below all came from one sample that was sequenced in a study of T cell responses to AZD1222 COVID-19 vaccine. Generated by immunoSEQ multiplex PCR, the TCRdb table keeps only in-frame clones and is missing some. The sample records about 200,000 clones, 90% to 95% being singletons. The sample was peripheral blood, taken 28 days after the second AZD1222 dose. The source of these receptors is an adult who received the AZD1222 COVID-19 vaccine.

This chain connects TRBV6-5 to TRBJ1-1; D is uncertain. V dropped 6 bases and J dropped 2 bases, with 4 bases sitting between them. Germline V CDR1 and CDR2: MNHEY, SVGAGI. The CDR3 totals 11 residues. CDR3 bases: TGTGCCAGCAGACTCAACACTGAAGCTTTCTTT. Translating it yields CASRLNTEAFF.

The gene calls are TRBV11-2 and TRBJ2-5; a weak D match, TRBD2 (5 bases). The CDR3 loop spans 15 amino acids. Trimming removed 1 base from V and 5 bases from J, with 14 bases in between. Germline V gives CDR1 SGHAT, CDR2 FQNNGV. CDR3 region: CASSLVEAGVETQYF. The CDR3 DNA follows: TGTGCCAGCAGCTTAGTTGAGGCCGGGGTTGAGACCCAGTACTTC. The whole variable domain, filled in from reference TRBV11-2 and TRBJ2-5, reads EAGVAQSPRYKIIEKRQSVAFWCNPISGHATLYWYQQILGQGPKLLIQFQNNGVVDDSQLPKDRFSAERLKGVDSTLKIQPAKLEDSAVYLCASSLVEAGVETQYFGPGTRLLVL.

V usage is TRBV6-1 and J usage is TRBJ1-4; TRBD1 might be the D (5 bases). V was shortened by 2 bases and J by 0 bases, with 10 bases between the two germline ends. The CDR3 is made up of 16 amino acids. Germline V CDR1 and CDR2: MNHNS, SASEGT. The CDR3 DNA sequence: TGTGCCAGCAGTGAAAAGGGGATTGCAACTAATGAAAAACTGTTTTTT. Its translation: CASSEKGIATNEKLFF.

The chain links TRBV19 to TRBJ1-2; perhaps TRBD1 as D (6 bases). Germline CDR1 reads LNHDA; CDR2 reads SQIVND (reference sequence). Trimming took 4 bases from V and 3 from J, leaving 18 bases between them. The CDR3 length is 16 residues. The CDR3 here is CASSSLRDINHYGYTF. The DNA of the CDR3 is TGTGCCAGTAGTAGCCTCCGGGACATCAACCACTATGGCTACACCTTC.

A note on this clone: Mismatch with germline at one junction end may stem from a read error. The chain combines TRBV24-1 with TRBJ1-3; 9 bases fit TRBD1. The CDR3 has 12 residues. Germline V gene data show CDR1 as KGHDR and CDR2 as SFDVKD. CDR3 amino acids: CATEDRGSTIYF. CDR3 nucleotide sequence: TGTGCCACCGAGGACAGGGGAAGCACCATATATTTT.

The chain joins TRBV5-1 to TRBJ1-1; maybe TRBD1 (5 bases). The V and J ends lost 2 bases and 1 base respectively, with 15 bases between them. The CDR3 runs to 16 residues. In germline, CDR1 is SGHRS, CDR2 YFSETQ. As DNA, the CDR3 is TGCGCCAGCAGCTTCCAGGGAGAGTTCGGGAACACTGAAGCTTTCTTT. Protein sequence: CASSFQGEFGNTEAFF. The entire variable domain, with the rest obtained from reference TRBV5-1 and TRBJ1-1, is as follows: KAGVTQTPRYLIKTRGQQVTLSCSPISGHRSVSWYQQTPGQGLQFLFEYFSETQRNKGNFPGRFSGRQFSNSRSEMNVSTLELGDSALYLCASSFQGEFGNTEAFFGQGTRLTVV.

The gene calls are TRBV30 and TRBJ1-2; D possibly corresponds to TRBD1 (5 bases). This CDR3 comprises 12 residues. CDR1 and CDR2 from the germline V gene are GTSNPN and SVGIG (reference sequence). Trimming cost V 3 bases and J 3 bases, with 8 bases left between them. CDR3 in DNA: TGTGCCTGGAGAGGGGAGGACTATGGCTACACCTTC. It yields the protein CAWRGEDYGYTF. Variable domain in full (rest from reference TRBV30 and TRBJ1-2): SQTIHQWPATLVQPVGSPLSLECTVEGTSNPNLYWYRQAAGRGLQLLFYSVGIGQISSEVPQNLSASRPQDRQFILSSKKLLLSDSGFYLCAWRGEDYGYTFGSGTRLTVV.

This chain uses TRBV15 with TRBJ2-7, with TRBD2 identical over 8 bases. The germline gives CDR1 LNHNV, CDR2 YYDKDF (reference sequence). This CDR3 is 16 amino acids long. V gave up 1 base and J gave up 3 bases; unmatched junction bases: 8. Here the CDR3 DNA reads TGTGCCACCAGCAGAGTTGCGGGGGGCGACGGCTACGAGCAGTACTTC. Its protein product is CATSRVAGGDGYEQYF.

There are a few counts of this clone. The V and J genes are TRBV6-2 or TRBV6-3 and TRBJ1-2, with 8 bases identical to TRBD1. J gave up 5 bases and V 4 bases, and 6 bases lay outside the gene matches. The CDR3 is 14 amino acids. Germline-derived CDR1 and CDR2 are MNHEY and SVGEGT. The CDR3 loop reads CASSSQGAWYGYTF. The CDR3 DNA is TGTGCCAGCAGTTCCCAGGGGGCTTGGTATGGCTACACCTTC.

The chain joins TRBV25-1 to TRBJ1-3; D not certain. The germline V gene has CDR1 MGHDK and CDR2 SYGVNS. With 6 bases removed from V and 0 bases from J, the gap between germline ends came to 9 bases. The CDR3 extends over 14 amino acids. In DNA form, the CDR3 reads TGTGCCAGCAGAGGAGAGGACTCTGGAAACACCATATATTTT. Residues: CASRGEDSGNTIYF.

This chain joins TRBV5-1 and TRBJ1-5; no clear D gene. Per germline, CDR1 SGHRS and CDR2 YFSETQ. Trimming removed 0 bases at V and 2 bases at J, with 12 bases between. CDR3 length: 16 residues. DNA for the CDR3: TGCGCCAGCAGCTTGGGTGGCGATCTGGGCAATCAGCCCCAGCATTTT. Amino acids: CASSLGGDLGNQPQHF.

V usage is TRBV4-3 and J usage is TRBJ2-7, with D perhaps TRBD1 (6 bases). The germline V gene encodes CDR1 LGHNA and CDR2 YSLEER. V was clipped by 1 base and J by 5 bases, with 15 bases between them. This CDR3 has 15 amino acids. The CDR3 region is CASSQVSTGMNEQYF. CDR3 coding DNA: TGCGCCAGCAGCCAAGTGTCAACAGGGATGAACGAGCAGTACTTC.

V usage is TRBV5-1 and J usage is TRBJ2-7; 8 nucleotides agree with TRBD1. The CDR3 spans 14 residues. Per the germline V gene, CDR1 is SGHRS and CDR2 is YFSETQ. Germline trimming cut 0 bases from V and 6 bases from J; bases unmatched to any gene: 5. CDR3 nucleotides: TGCGCCAGCAGCTTGGGGGCCACAGGGGGCGAGCAGTACTTC. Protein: CASSLGATGGEQYF.

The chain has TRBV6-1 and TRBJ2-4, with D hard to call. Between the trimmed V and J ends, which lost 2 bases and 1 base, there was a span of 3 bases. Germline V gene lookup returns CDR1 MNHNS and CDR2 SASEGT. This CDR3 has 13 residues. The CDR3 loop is CASSESAKNIQYF. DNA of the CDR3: TGTGCCAGCAGTGAATCCGCCAAAAACATTCAGTACTTC.

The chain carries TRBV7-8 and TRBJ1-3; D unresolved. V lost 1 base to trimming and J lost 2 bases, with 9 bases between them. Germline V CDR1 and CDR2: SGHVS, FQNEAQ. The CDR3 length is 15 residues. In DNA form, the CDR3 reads TGTGCCAGCAGCTTAGTATCGGGGACTGGAAACACCATATATTTT. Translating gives CASSLVSGTGNTIYF. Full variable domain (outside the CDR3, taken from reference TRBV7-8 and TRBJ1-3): GAGVSQSPRYKVAKRGQDVALRCDPISGHVSLFWYQQALGQGPEFLTYFQNEAQLDKSGLPSDRFFAERPEGSVSTLKIQRTQQEDSAVYLCASSLVSGTGNTIYFGEGSWLTVV.

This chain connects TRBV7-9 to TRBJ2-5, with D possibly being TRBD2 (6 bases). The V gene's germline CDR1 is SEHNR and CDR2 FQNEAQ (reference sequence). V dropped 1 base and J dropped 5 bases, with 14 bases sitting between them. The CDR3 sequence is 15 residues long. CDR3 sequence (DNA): TGTGCCAGCAGCTTAGGGGACTTTCATGGGGAGACCCAGTACTTC. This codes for CASSLGDFHGETQYF.

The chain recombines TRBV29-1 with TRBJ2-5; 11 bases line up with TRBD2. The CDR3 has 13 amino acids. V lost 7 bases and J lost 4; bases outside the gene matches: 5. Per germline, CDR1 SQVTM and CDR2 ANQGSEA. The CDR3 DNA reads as TGCAGCGCTGTGACTAGCGGGGCAGAGACCCAGTACTTC. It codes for CSAVTSGAETQYF.

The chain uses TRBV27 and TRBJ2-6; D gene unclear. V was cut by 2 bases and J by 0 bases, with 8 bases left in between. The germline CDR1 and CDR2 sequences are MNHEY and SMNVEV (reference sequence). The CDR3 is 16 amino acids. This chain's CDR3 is CASSLVDNSGANVLTF. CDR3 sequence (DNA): TGTGCCAGCAGTTTAGTGGATAACTCTGGGGCCAACGTCCTGACTTTC.

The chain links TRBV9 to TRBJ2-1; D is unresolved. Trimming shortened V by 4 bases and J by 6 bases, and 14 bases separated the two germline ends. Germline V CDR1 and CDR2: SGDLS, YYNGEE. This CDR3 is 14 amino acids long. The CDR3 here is CASSTRTAGNEQFF. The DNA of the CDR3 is TGTGCCAGCAGCACCAGGACGGCCGGCAATGAGCAGTTCTTC.

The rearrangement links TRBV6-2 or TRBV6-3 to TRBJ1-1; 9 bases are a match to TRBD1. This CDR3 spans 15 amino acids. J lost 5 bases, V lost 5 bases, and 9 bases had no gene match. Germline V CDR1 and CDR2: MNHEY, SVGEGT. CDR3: CASSRLTGGRTEAFF. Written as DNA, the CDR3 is TGTGCCAGCAGTCGTTTGACAGGGGGTAGGACTGAAGCTTTCTTT.

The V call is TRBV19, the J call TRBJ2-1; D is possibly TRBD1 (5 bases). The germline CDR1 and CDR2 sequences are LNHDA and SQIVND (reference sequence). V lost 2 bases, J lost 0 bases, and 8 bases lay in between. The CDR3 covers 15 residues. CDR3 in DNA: TGTGCCAGTAGTATAATGGGGCACTCCTACAATGAGCAGTTCTTC. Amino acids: CASSIMGHSYNEQFF.